This T cell receptor beta chain was identified in a study of chemoradiotherapy in HPV16-positive cancers. This clone was observed a single time. Its antigen is currently unknown. Notes on the study in general: Only a couple of HPV16-positive patients supplied the functional HPV-specificity definition. During treatment, candidate HPV-specific clones and E7-related motifs expanded in tumor.

Trimming took 6 bases from V and 0 from J; bases not matched to a gene: 2. From germline, CDR1 is ENHRY and CDR2 SYGVKD. This CDR3 has 14 residues. Profiled with immunoSEQ multiplex PCR; TCRdb holds only in-frame clones, not every one. The sample holds 4,500 or so clones; over 55% are singletons and the top ten take less than 10%. The V gene is TRBV10-3, the J gene TRBJ2-3; 8 positions agree with TRBD1. The sequence came from a human donor with HPV-associated anogenital cancer. Material: tumor tissue, obtained from a patient who underwent chemoradiotherapy. The DNA for the CDR3 is TGTGCCATCAGAGGACAGGGAAGCACAGATACGCAGTATTTT. Its translation: CAIRGQGSTDTQYF.